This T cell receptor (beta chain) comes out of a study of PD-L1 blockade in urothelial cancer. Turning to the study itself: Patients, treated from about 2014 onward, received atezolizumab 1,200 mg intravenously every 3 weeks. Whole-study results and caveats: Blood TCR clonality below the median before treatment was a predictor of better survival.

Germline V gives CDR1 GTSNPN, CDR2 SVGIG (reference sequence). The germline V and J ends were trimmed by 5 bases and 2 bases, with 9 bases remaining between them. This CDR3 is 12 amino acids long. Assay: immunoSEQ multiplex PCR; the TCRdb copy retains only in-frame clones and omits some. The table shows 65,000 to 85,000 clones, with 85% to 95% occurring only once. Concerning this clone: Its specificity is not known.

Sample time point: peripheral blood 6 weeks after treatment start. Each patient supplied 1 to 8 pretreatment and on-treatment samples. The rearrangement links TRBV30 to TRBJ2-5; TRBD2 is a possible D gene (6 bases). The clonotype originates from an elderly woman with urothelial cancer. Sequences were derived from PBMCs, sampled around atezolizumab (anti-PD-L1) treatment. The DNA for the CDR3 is TGTGCCTGGGCTAGCGAGCAAGAGACCCAGTACTTC. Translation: CAWASEQETQYF.